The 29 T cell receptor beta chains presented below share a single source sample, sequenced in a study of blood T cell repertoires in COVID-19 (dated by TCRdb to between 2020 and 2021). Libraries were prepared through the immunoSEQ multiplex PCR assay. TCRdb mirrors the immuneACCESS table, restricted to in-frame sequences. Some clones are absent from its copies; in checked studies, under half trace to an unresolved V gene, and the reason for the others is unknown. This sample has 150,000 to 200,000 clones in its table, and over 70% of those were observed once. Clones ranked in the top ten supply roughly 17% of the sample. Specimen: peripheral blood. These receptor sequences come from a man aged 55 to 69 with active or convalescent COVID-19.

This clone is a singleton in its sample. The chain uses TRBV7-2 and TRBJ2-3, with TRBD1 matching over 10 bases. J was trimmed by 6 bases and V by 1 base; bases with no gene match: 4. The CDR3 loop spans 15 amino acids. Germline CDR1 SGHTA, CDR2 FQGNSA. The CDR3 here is CASSLGQGAWDTQYF. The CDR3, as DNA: TGTGCCAGCAGCTTAGGACAGGGGGCATGGGATACGCAGTATTTT.

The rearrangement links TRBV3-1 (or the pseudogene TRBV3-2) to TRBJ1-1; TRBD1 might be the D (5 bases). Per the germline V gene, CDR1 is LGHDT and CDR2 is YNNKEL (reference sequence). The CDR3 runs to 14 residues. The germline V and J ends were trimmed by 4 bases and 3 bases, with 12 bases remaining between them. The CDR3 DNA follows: TGTGCCAGCAGCCCCGGCCTCAGGGACACTGAAGCTTTCTTT. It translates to CASSPGLRDTEAFF.

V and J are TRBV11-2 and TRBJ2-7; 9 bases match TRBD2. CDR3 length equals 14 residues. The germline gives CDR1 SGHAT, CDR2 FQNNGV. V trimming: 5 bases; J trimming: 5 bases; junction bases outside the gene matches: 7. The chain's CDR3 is CASSRNSGSDEQYF. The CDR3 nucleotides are TGTGCCAGCAGCCGAAATAGCGGGAGCGACGAGCAGTACTTC.

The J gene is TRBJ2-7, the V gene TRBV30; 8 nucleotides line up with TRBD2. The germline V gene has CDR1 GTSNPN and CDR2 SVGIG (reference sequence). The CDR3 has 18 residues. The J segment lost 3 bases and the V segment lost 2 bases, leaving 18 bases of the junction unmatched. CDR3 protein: CAWSPPPGSREVIYEQYF. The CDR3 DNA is TGTGCCTGGAGTCCCCCCCCTGGATCGCGGGAGGTAATCTACGAGCAGTACTTC.

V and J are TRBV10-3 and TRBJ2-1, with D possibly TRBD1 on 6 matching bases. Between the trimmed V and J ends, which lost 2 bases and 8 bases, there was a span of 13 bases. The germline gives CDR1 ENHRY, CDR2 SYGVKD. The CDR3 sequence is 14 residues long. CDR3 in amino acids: CAISEGGRGDEQFF. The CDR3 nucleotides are TGTGCCATCAGTGAGGGGGGCAGGGGCGATGAGCAGTTCTTC.

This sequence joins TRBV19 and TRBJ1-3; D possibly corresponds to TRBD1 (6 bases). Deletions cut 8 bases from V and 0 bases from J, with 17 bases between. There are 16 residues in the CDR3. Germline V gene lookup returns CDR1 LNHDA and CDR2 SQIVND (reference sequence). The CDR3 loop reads CASLQTGRGSGNTIYF. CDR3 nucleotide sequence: TGTGCCAGTCTCCAGACAGGCCGGGGCTCTGGAAACACCATATATTTT. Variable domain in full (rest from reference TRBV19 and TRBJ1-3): DGGITQSPKYLFRKEGQNVTLSCEQNLNHDAMYWYRQDPGQGLRLIYYSQIVNDFQKGDIAEGYSVSREKKESFPLTVTSAQKNPTAFYLCASLQTGRGSGNTIYFGEGSWLTVV.

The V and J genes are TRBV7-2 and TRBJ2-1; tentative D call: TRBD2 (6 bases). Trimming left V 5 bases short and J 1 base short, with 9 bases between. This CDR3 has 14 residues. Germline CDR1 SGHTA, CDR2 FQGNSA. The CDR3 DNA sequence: TGTGCCAGCAGCCCGGGACTGTCCTACAATGAGCAGTTCTTC. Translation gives CASSPGLSYNEQFF.

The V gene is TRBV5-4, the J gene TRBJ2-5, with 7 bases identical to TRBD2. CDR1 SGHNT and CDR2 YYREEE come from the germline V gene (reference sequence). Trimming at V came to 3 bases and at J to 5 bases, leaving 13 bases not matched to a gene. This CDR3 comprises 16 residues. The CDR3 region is CASSSRDTTSWETQYF. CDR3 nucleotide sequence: TGTGCCAGCAGCTCGCGAGATACGACTAGCTGGGAGACCCAGTACTTC.

Here the CDR3 reads CASSLPAGMHNEQFF. The CDR3 DNA reads TGTGCCAGCAGCTTGCCCGCAGGAATGCACAATGAGCAGTTCTTC. The chain couples TRBV5-4 to TRBJ2-1; D not resolved. The CDR3 spans 15 residues. Germline assignment: CDR1 SGHNT and CDR2 YYREEE (reference sequence). V was pared by 1 base and J by 5 bases, with 13 bases between. The full variable domain, in which reference TRBV5-4 and TRBJ2-1 provide the parts outside the CDR3, is ETGVTQSPTHLIKTRGQQVTLRCSSQSGHNTVSWYQQALGQGPQFIFQYYREEENGRGNFPPRFSGLQFPNYSSELNVNALELDDSALYLCASSLPAGMHNEQFFGPGTRLTVL.

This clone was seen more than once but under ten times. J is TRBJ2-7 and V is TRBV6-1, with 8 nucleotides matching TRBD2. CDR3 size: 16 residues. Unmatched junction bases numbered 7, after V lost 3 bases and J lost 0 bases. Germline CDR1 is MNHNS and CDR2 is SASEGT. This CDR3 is CASSDLGSGSSYEQYF. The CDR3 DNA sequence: TGTGCCAGCAGTGACCTTGGAAGCGGGAGCTCCTACGAGCAGTACTTC.

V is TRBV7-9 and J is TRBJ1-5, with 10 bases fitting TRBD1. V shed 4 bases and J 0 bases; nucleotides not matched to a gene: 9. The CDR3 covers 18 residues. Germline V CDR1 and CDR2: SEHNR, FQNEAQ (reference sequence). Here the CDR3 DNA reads TGTGCCAGCAGCTCCGGGACAGGGGTTTGGAATAGCAATCAGCCCCAGCATTTT. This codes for CASSSGTGVWNSNQPQHF.

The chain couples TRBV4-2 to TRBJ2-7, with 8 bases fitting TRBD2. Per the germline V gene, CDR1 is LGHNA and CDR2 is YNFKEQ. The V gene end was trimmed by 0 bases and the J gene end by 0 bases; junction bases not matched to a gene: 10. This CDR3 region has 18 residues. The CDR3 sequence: CASSQEVFGGAGSYEQYF. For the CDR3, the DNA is TGTGCCAGCAGCCAAGAAGTCTTCGGGGGGGCAGGCTCCTACGAGCAGTACTTC.

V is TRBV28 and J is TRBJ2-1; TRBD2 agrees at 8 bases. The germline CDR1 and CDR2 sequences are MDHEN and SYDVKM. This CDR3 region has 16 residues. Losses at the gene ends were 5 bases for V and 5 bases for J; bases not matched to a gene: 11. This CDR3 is CASSLSGVAGNNEQFF. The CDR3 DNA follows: TGTGCCAGCAGTCTCTCCGGGGTAGCGGGAAACAATGAGCAGTTCTTC.

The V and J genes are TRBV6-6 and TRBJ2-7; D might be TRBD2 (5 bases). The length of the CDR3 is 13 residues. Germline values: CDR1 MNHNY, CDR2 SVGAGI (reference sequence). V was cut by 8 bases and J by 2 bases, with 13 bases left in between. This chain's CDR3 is CASGSGNTYEQYF. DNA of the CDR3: TGTGCCAGCGGTTCGGGGAACACCTACGAGCAGTACTTC.

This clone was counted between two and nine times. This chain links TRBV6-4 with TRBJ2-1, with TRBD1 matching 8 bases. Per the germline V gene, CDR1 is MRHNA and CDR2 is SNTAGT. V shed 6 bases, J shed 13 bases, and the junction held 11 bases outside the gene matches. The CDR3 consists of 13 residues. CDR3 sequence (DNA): TGTGCCAGCAGCCCTACCCACGGGACAGGTCAGTTCTTC. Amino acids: CASSPTHGTGQFF.

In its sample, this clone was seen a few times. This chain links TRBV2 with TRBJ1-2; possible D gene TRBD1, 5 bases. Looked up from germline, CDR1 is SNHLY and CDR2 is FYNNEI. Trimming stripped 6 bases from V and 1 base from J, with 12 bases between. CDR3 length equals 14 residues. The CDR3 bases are TGTGCCAGCAGCCTGACAGTGGGTAACTATGGCTACACCTTC. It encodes CASSLTVGNYGYTF. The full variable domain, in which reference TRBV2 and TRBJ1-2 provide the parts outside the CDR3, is EPEVTQTPSHQVTQMGQEVILRCVPISNHLYFYWYRQILGQKVEFLVSFYNNEISEKSEIFDDQFSVERPDGSNFTLKIRSTKLEDSAMYFCASSLTVGNYGYTFGSGTRLTVV.

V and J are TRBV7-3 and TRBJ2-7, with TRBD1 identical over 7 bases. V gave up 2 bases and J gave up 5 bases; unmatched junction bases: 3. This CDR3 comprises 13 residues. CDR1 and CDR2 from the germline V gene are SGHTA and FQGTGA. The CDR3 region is CASSLDRANEQYF. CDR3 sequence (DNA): TGTGCCAGCAGCTTAGACAGGGCCAACGAGCAGTACTTC.

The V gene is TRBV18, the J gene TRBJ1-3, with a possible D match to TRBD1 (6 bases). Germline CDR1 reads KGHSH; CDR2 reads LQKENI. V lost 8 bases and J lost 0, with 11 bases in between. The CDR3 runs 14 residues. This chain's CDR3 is CASLWTDSGNTIYF. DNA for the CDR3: TGTGCCAGCCTTTGGACAGACTCTGGAAACACCATATATTTT.

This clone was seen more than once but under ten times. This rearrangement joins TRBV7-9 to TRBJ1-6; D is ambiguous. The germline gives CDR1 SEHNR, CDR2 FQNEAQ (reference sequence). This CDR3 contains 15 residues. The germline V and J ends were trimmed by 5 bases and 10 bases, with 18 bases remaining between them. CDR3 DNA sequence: TGTGCCAGCAGCCCGTCGAGCGGGGTAGGATCACCCCTCCACTTT. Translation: CASSPSSGVGSPLHF.

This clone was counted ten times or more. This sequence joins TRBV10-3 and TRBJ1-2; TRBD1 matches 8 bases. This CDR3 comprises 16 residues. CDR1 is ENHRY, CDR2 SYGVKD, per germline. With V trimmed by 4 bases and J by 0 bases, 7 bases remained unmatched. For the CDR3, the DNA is TGTGCCATCAGTGGGACAGGGCTTGCGGCTAACTATGGCTACACCTTC. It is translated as CAISGTGLAANYGYTF.

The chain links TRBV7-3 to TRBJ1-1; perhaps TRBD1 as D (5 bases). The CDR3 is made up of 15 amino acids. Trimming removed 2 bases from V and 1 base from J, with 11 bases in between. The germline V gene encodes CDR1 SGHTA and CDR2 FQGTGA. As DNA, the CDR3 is TGTGCCAGCAGCTTATCTGGGGCTAGGAACACTGAAGCTTTCTTT. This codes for CASSLSGARNTEAFF. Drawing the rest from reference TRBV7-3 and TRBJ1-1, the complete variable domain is GAGVSQTPSNKVTEKGKYVELRCDPISGHTALYWYRQSLGQGPEFLIYFQGTGAADDSGLPNDRFFAVRPEGSVSTLKIQRTERGDSAVYLCASSLSGARNTEAFFGQGTRLTVV.

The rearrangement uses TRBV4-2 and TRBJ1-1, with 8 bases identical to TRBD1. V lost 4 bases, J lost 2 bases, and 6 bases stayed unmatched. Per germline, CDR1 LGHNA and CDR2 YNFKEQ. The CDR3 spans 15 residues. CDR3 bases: TGTGCCAGCAGCCTTGGACAGGGTTCCAACACTGAAGCTTTCTTT. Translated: CASSLGQGSNTEAFF.

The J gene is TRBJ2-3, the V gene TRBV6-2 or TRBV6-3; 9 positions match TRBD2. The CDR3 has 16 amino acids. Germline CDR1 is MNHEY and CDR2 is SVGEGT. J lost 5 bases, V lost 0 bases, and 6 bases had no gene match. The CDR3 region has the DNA TGTGCCAGCAGTTACTCCCTTGCGGGAGGGATAGATACGCAGTATTTT. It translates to CASSYSLAGGIDTQYF.

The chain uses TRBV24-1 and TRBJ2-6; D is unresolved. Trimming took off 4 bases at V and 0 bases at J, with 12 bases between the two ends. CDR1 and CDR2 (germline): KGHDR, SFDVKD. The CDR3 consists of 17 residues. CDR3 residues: CATSDRLLPSGANVLTF. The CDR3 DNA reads TGTGCCACCAGTGACAGACTTCTTCCCTCTGGGGCCAACGTCCTGACTTTC.

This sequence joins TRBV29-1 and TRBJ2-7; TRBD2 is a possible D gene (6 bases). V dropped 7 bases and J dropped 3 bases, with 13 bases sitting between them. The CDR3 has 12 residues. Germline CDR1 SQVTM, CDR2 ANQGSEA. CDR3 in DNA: TGCAGCGGGCGGGGAACGAACTACGAGCAGTACTTC. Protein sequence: CSGRGTNYEQYF.

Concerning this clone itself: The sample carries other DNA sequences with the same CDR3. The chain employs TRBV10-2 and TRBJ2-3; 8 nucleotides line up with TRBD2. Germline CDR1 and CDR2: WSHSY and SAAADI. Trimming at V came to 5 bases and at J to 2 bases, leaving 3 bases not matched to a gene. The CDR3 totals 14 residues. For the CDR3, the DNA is TGCGCCAGCAGTAGCGGGAGCCTCACAGATACGCAGTATTTT. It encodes CASSSGSLTDTQYF.

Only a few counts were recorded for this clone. CDR3 sequence: CAASTRTGGLSNQPQHF. The CDR3 DNA is TGTGCTGCTTCTACCCGGACAGGGGGTTTGAGCAATCAGCCCCAGCATTTT. This chain joins TRBV19 and TRBJ1-5; 10 bases are shared with TRBD1. This CDR3 is built from 17 residues. The germline V gene encodes CDR1 LNHDA and CDR2 SQIVND (reference sequence).

CDR3 DNA: TGTGCCAGCAGTTTTCGACTAGCGGGAGGACTAAGCTCCTACAATGAGCAGTTCTTC. It yields the protein CASSFRLAGGLSSYNEQFF. V usage is TRBV6-2 or TRBV6-3 and J usage is TRBJ2-1; 13 bases are a match to TRBD2. Germline V CDR1 and CDR2: MNHEY, SVGEGT. J gave up 0 bases and V 4 bases, and 9 bases lay outside the gene matches. This CDR3 contains 19 residues.

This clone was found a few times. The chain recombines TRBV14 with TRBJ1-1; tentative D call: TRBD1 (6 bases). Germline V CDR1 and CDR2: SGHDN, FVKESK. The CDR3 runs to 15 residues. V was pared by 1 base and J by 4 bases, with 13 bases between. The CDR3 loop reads CASSQGQVRITEAFF. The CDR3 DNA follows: TGTGCCAGCAGCCAAGGACAGGTGAGGATCACTGAAGCTTTCTTT.